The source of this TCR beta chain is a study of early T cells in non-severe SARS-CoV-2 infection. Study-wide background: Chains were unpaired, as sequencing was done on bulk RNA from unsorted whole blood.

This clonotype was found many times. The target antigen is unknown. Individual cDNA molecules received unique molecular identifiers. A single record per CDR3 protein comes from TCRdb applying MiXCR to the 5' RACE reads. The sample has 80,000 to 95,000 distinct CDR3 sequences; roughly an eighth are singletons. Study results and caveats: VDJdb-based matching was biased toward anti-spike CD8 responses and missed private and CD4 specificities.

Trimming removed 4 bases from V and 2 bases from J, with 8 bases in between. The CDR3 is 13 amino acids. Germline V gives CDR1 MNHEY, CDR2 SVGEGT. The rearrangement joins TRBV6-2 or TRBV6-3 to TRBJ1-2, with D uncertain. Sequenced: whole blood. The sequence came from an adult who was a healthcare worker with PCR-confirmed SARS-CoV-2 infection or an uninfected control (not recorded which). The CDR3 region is CASSSTDNYGYTF. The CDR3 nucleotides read TGTGCCAGCAGTTCAACTGACAACTATGGCTACACCTTC.